The 21 T cell receptor beta chains below were found in one sample sequenced in a study of cytomegalovirus exposure and HLA in healthy donors. 60 Vbeta and 13 Jbeta primers were used in PCR. Only in-frame clones appear in the TCRdb table, and some are missing; sequencing was by immunoSEQ multiplex PCR. The table includes about 170,000 clones, 75% to 90% detected once. Material: PBMCs. All receptors come from a male donor in good health and CMV-seronegative.

V gene TRBV18 combines with J gene TRBJ1-2; D remains ambiguous. V lost 4 bases and J lost 2, with 8 bases in between. This CDR3 has 13 residues. Germline CDR1 KGHSH, CDR2 LQKENI. CDR3 nucleotides: TGTGCCAGCTCACAAACAGAGAACTATGGCTACACCTTC. Amino acids: CASSQTENYGYTF.

This chain links TRBV7-8 with TRBJ1-4; 8 bases line up with TRBD1. J lost 5 bases, V lost 5 bases, and 7 bases had no gene match. From germline, CDR1 is SGHVS and CDR2 FQNEAQ. This CDR3 is 15 amino acids long. CDR3 nucleotide sequence: TGTGCCAGCAGCCTATCGGGACAGGCAAATGAAAAACTGTTTTTT. It encodes CASSLSGQANEKLFF. Based on the CDR3 plus reference TRBV7-8 and TRBJ1-4, the full variable domain is GAGVSQSPRYKVAKRGQDVALRCDPISGHVSLFWYQQALGQGPEFLTYFQNEAQLDKSGLPSDRFFAERPEGSVSTLKIQRTQQEDSAVYLCASSLSGQANEKLFFGSGTQLSVL.

The CDR3 protein is CASSSRTGALLTDTQYF. The DNA of the CDR3 is TGCGCCAGCAGCTCACGGACAGGGGCTCTTCTCACAGATACGCAGTATTTT. The rearrangement joins TRBV5-1 to TRBJ2-3; 9 bases line up with TRBD1. CDR1 is SGHRS, CDR2 YFSETQ, per germline. V was clipped by 3 bases and J by 2 bases; unmatched bases: 10. The CDR3 sequence is 17 residues long.

This chain connects TRBV4-1 to TRBJ2-5, with 7 bases identical to TRBD2. Germline trimming cut 0 bases from V and 5 bases from J; bases unmatched to any gene: 12. The CDR3 runs to 17 residues. Germline V lookup: CDR1 MGHRA, CDR2 YSYEKL. The DNA for the CDR3 is TGCGCCAGCAGCCAAGATCGTGCGGGGGAGCCGGCGGAGACCCAGTACTTC. It encodes CASSQDRAGEPAETQYF.

The V call is TRBV15, the J call TRBJ2-7; 9 bases agree with TRBD1. The CDR3 contains 14 residues. V lost 5 bases, J lost 2 bases, and 4 bases stayed unmatched. The germline V gene encodes CDR1 LNHNV and CDR2 YYDKDF (reference sequence). CDR3 amino acids: CATSRRTGAYEQYF. Here the CDR3 DNA reads TGTGCCACCAGCCGACGGACAGGGGCCTACGAGCAGTACTTC.

The chain employs TRBV27 and TRBJ1-1, with D possibly TRBD1 on 6 matching bases. This CDR3 comprises 14 residues. V lost 4 bases to trimming and J lost 4 bases, with 13 bases between them. Germline CDR1 and CDR2: MNHEY and SMNVEV (reference sequence). CDR3: CASSSRGASTEAFF. In nucleotides, the CDR3 is TGTGCCAGCAGTTCCCGGGGGGCAAGCACTGAAGCTTTCTTT.

The chain couples TRBV15 to TRBJ1-4; D is perhaps TRBD1 (5 bases). Germline V gene sequence: CDR1 LNHNV, CDR2 YYDKDF (reference sequence). Trimming removed 0 bases from V and 7 bases from J, with 15 bases in between. The CDR3 sequence is 16 residues long. This CDR3 reads CATSRDSIGTGEKLFF. The DNA for the CDR3 is TGTGCCACCAGCAGAGATTCTATAGGGACTGGTGAAAAACTGTTTTTT.

The chain has TRBV19 and TRBJ2-1, with D tentatively TRBD2 (6 bases). The germline CDR1 and CDR2 sequences are LNHDA and SQIVND (reference sequence). This CDR3 is built from 13 residues. Between the trimmed V and J ends, which lost 5 bases and 7 bases, there was a span of 12 bases. The CDR3 DNA sequence: TGTGCCAGTAGTCGGGGACTTCGTAATGAGCAGTTCTTC. Translated, it gives CASSRGLRNEQFF. The variable domain in full, with the rest retrieved from reference TRBV19 and TRBJ2-1, is DGGITQSPKYLFRKEGQNVTLSCEQNLNHDAMYWYRQDPGQGLRLIYYSQIVNDFQKGDIAEGYSVSREKKESFPLTVTSAQKNPTAFYLCASSRGLRNEQFFGPGTRLTVL.

The gene calls are TRBV6-5 and TRBJ2-7; D may be TRBD2 (5 bases). The CDR3 consists of 13 residues. Germline V lookup: CDR1 MNHEY, CDR2 SVGAGI. The V and J ends lost 10 bases and 0 bases respectively, with 13 bases between them. The chain's CDR3 is CATQEGSSYEQYF. CDR3 nucleotide sequence: TGTGCCACCCAGGAAGGGAGCTCCTACGAGCAGTACTTC.

In this sample, this clone turned up a few times. V is TRBV7-9 and J is TRBJ2-7; the D is unclear. In germline, CDR1 is SEHNR, CDR2 FQNEAQ (reference sequence). Trimming took 7 bases from V and 3 from J, leaving 19 bases between them. CDR3 size: 15 residues. CDR3 bases: TGTGCCAGCAACCGGATGGCGGCCGAGAGCTACGAGCAGTACTTC. Translation: CASNRMAAESYEQYF.

This chain joins TRBV19 and TRBJ1-4; 7 positions agree with TRBD1. The ends lost 5 bases at V and 5 bases at J; junction bases unmatched: 5. Germline CDR1 LNHDA, CDR2 SQIVND (reference sequence). This CDR3 has 14 residues. For the CDR3, the DNA is TGTGCCAGTAGTTTTGACAGGGACAATGAAAAACTGTTTTTT. Translated, it gives CASSFDRDNEKLFF.

The rearrangement joins TRBV4-1 to TRBJ2-1; 7 nucleotides match TRBD2. The length of the CDR3 is 16 residues. The J segment lost 4 bases and the V segment lost 4 bases, leaving 10 bases of the junction unmatched. Germline CDR1 and CDR2: MGHRA and YSYEKL. CDR3 coding DNA: TGCGCCAGCAGCCCCCGTGGGAGGGCGGTTTACAATGAGCAGTTCTTC. Its protein is CASSPRGRAVYNEQFF.

The V call is TRBV18, the J call TRBJ1-5; the D gene is possibly TRBD1 (6 bases). Germline V gives CDR1 KGHSH, CDR2 LQKENI. The CDR3 has 17 amino acids. V lost 5 bases to trimming and J lost 0 bases, with 17 bases between them. CDR3 coding DNA: TGTGCCAGCTCAACCAATGGACAGAGCCATAGCAATCAGCCCCAGCATTTT. It yields the protein CASSTNGQSHSNQPQHF.

This clone was seen a few times. The rearrangement links TRBV25-1 to TRBJ1-1; 8 bases fit TRBD1. The germline V gene has CDR1 MGHDK and CDR2 SYGVNS. The CDR3 spans 15 residues. V shed 3 bases, J shed 3 bases, and the junction held 6 bases outside the gene matches. CDR3 loop: CASSEPKQGDTEAFF. The DNA of the CDR3 is TGTGCCAGCAGTGAGCCGAAACAGGGGGACACTGAAGCTTTCTTT. Filled out from reference TRBV25-1 and TRBJ1-1, the complete variable domain reads EADIYQTPRYLVIGTGKKITLECSQTMGHDKMYWYQQDPGMELHLIHYSYGVNSTEKGDLSSESTVSRIRTEHFPLTLESARPSHTSQYLCASSEPKQGDTEAFFGQGTRLTVV.

V and J are TRBV19 and TRBJ2-7; D might be TRBD1 (6 bases). The CDR3 totals 19 residues. The germline V gene has CDR1 LNHDA and CDR2 SQIVND (reference sequence). The germline V and J ends were trimmed by 3 bases and 2 bases, with 26 bases remaining between them. In nucleotides, the CDR3 is TGTGCCAGTAGTATCCTCTATTCCCGGACAGCGCGAATAACCTACGAGCAGTACTTC. It yields the protein CASSILYSRTARITYEQYF.

The chain links TRBV2 to TRBJ2-5; 10 nucleotides align to TRBD1. Germline loops: CDR1 SNHLY, CDR2 FYNNEI. V shed 6 bases and J 9 bases; nucleotides not matched to a gene: 10. CDR3 length equals 14 residues. CDR3 loop: CASSDRGLEEAQYF. CDR3 nucleotide sequence: TGTGCCAGCAGCGACAGGGGGCTGGAGGAGGCCCAGTACTTC.

The genes are TRBV11-2 and TRBJ2-5; possibly TRBD1 for D (5 bases). The CDR3 has 15 residues. The V gene lost 2 bases and the J gene lost 1 base, with 11 bases spanning the gap. Germline values: CDR1 SGHAT, CDR2 FQNNGV. The CDR3 DNA is TGTGCCAGCAGCTTACTGGGGCTCAGCCAAGAGACCCAGTACTTC. It translates to CASSLLGLSQETQYF.

The chain uses TRBV12-5 and TRBJ1-5; D might be TRBD1 (5 bases). Per the germline V gene, CDR1 is LGHNT and CDR2 is FRNRAP. The CDR3 totals 15 residues. Trimming shortened V by 2 bases and J by 1 base, and 9 bases separated the two germline ends. CDR3: CASGLHRGSNQPQHF. The CDR3 coding sequence is TGTGCTAGTGGTTTGCACCGGGGGAGCAATCAGCCCCAGCATTTT.

This sequence joins TRBV30 and TRBJ2-7, with D possibly matching TRBD2 (5 bases). The CDR3 has 13 amino acids. V lost 2 bases and J 7 bases, leaving 15 bases between the germline ends. Germline CDR1 reads GTSNPN; CDR2 reads SVGIG (reference sequence). This chain's CDR3 is CAWSLLGVGEQYF. Here the CDR3 DNA reads TGTGCCTGGAGTTTACTCGGGGTTGGGGAGCAGTACTTC.

V and J are TRBV9 and TRBJ2-7; 7 nucleotides line up with TRBD1. This CDR3 comprises 14 residues. Germline V lookup: CDR1 SGDLS, CDR2 YYNGEE. J lost 3 bases, V lost 0 bases, and 3 bases had no gene match. DNA for the CDR3: TGTGCCAGCAGCGTAGCGGACAGGAGCTACGAGCAGTACTTC. It encodes CASSVADRSYEQYF.

This clone has only one observation. Distinct nucleotide sequences in the sample also encode this CDR3. The chain uses TRBV5-1 and TRBJ1-1, with D perhaps matching TRBD1 (6 bases). Germline V gene data show CDR1 as SGHRS and CDR2 as YFSETQ. Between the trimmed V and J ends, which lost 4 bases and 1 base, there was a span of 17 bases. CDR3 size: 16 residues. CDR3 in amino acids: CASSPNPGTRNTEAFF. The CDR3 region has the DNA TGCGCCAGCAGCCCGAACCCCGGGACACGGAACACTGAAGCTTTCTTT. The full variable domain, in which reference TRBV5-1 and TRBJ1-1 provide the parts outside the CDR3, is KAGVTQTPRYLIKTRGQQVTLSCSPISGHRSVSWYQQTPGQGLQFLFEYFSETQRNKGNFPGRFSGRQFSNSRSEMNVSTLELGDSALYLCASSPNPGTRNTEAFFGQGTRLTVV.